Listed below are T cell receptor beta chains from one sample, sequenced in a study of CD8 T cells in Susac syndrome. Each CDR3 protein is one row after TCRdb ran MiXCR on the immunoSEQ multiplex PCR reads. The sample consists of some 170,000 distinct CDR3 sequences, around 94% of them appearing once. Sequences were obtained from CD4+ T cells from PBMCs. All receptors derive from a human donor with Susac syndrome. Both conserved end residues are part of each CDR3. Each record gives: D gene, clone size, J gene, V gene, CDR3 DNA, CDR3 protein. D genes are given only for firm matches. A clone size is listed for some rows: how often the clone was seen (once, few, many), or a class if it is expanded.

d_gene: NA
abundance: NA
j_gene: TRBJ1-5
v_gene: TRBV6-6
CDR3nt: TGTGCCAGCAGTTACGATCTCGGAGTTCAGCCCCAGCATTTT
CDR3aa: CASSYDLGVQPQHF

d_gene: NA
abundance: NA
j_gene: TRBJ2-1
v_gene: TRBV28
CDR3nt: TGTGCCAGCAGTTTATGGTCGTTTAGAAAATCCTACAATGAGCAGTTCTTC
CDR3aa: CASSLWSFRKSYNEQFF

d_gene: NA
abundance: NA
j_gene: TRBJ1-6
v_gene: TRBV30
CDR3nt: TGTGCCTGGAGTGTGGGGGGGACCGGGTCACCCCTCCACTTT
CDR3aa: CAWSVGGTGSPLHF

d_gene: NA
abundance: NA
j_gene: TRBJ1-5
v_gene: TRBV20-1
CDR3nt: TGCAGTGCTGGCGCCAGATGGGGAGGCAATCAGCCCCAGCATTTT
CDR3aa: CSAGARWGGNQPQHF

d_gene: TRBD2
abundance: NA
j_gene: TRBJ2-1
v_gene: TRBV29-1
CDR3nt: TGCAGCGTTGGGACTAGCGGGAGTGTTGAGCAGTTCTTC
CDR3aa: CSVGTSGSVEQFF

d_gene: NA
abundance: NA
j_gene: TRBJ2-3
v_gene: TRBV29-1
CDR3nt: TGCAGCGTTCCCTTTTCCGGGTCACCTATGCAGTATTTT
CDR3aa: CSVPFSGSPMQYF

d_gene: TRBD2
abundance: NA
j_gene: TRBJ2-7
v_gene: TRBV11-2
CDR3nt: TGTGCCAGCAGCCCTCGAGGCGGGAGGCAGACCTACGAGCAGTACTTC
CDR3aa: CASSPRGGRQTYEQYF

d_gene: TRBD2
abundance: NA
j_gene: TRBJ2-1
v_gene: TRBV9
CDR3nt: TGTGCCAGCAGCGTCCTTAGCGGGGGGTTAAATGAGCAGTTCTTC
CDR3aa: CASSVLSGGLNEQFF

d_gene: NA
abundance: NA
j_gene: TRBJ1-2
v_gene: TRBV28
CDR3nt: TGTGCCAGCAGTTCCCCGGCCCCCAGGGACTATGGCTACACCTTC
CDR3aa: CASSSPAPRDYGYTF

d_gene: NA
abundance: few
j_gene: TRBJ2-3
v_gene: TRBV28
CDR3nt: TGTGCCAGCAGTCCCAACACAGATACGCAGTATTTT
CDR3aa: CASSPNTDTQYF

d_gene: NA
abundance: NA
j_gene: TRBJ1-2
v_gene: TRBV18
CDR3nt: TGTGCCAGCTCACCGACGATGGACGGCTATGGCTACACCTTC
CDR3aa: CASSPTMDGYGYTF

d_gene: TRBD2
abundance: NA
j_gene: TRBJ2-2
v_gene: TRBV7-6
CDR3nt: TGTGCCAGCAGCTCCCGACTAGCGGAGAACACCGGGGAGCTGTTTTTT
CDR3aa: CASSSRLAENTGELFF

d_gene: TRBD1
abundance: NA
j_gene: TRBJ1-6
v_gene: TRBV5-4
CDR3nt: TGTGCCAGCAGCTCCGTAGGACAGGGTGGCTCACCCCTCCACTTT
CDR3aa: CASSSVGQGGSPLHF

d_gene: TRBD2
abundance: NA
j_gene: TRBJ2-3
v_gene: TRBV6-6
CDR3nt: TGTGCCAGCAGTTACCGGACTAGCAGCACAGATACGCAGTATTTT
CDR3aa: CASSYRTSSTDTQYF

d_gene: NA
abundance: NA
j_gene: TRBJ2-2
v_gene: TRBV2
CDR3nt: TGTGCCAGCAGCGGCATCGTGAACACCGGGGAGCTGTTTTTT
CDR3aa: CASSGIVNTGELFF

d_gene: TRBD2
abundance: once
j_gene: TRBJ2-7
v_gene: TRBV30
CDR3nt: TGTGCCTGGAGTGTAATCCAGCGGGGATTCTCCTACGAGCAGTACTTC
CDR3aa: CAWSVIQRGFSYEQYF

d_gene: NA
abundance: once
j_gene: TRBJ1-5
v_gene: TRBV10-3
CDR3nt: TGTGCCATCAGTGAGTCCCTGAGCAACAATCAGCCCCAGCATTTT
CDR3aa: CAISESLSNNQPQHF

d_gene: TRBD2
abundance: NA
j_gene: TRBJ2-3
v_gene: TRBV18
CDR3nt: TGTGCCAGCTCAACAGAACGTCCGGGACTAGCGGGTGGTACGCAGTATTTT
CDR3aa: CASSTERPGLAGGTQYF

d_gene: NA
abundance: NA
j_gene: TRBJ1-1
v_gene: TRBV20-1
CDR3nt: TGCAGTGCTAGGAGGTTCAGGGGAGACACTGAAGCTTTCTTT
CDR3aa: CSARRFRGDTEAFF

d_gene: NA
abundance: NA
j_gene: TRBJ2-7
v_gene: TRBV5-1
CDR3nt: TGCGCCAGCAGCTACCTCACCCAGGGTTCCGAGCAGTACTTC
CDR3aa: CASSYLTQGSEQYF

d_gene: TRBD1
abundance: NA
j_gene: TRBJ2-7
v_gene: TRBV20-1
CDR3nt: TGCAGTGCTAGAGCGGGACAGGGGGCAGGCGAGCAGTACTTC
CDR3aa: CSARAGQGAGEQYF

d_gene: TRBD2
abundance: NA
j_gene: TRBJ2-1
v_gene: TRBV24-1
CDR3nt: TGTGCCACCAGTGACCAAAGCGGGATGGGGTTGGGGCAGTTCTTC
CDR3aa: CATSDQSGMGLGQFF

d_gene: TRBD1
abundance: once
j_gene: TRBJ2-1
v_gene: TRBV7-2
CDR3nt: TGTGCCAGCAGCTTAAATTCCGGGACAGGGGATGAGCAGTTCTTC
CDR3aa: CASSLNSGTGDEQFF

d_gene: NA
abundance: NA
j_gene: TRBJ2-5
v_gene: TRBV5-4
CDR3nt: TGTGCCAGCAGCCCCCGGGGGAAGACCCAGTACTTC
CDR3aa: CASSPRGKTQYF

d_gene: TRBD2
abundance: once
j_gene: TRBJ2-5
v_gene: TRBV20-1
CDR3nt: TGCAGTGCTAAAAGCGGGGGGGCTCGGGAGACCCAGTACTTC
CDR3aa: CSAKSGGARETQYF

d_gene: NA
abundance: NA
j_gene: TRBJ1-1
v_gene: TRBV14
CDR3nt: TGTGCCAGCAGCCGAGCAGGTTTGGGGAACACTGAAGCTTTCTTT
CDR3aa: CASSRAGLGNTEAFF

d_gene: NA
abundance: NA
j_gene: TRBJ2-3
v_gene: TRBV24-1
CDR3nt: TGTGCCACCAGTCCCGGGGCGGCAGATACGCAGTATTTT
CDR3aa: CATSPGAADTQYF

d_gene: TRBD2
abundance: NA
j_gene: TRBJ2-1
v_gene: TRBV10-3
CDR3nt: TGTGCCATCAGTGAGTTGGTCAGAGCGGGAGACATCAATGAGCAGTTCTTC
CDR3aa: CAISELVRAGDINEQFF

d_gene: NA
abundance: NA
j_gene: TRBJ1-2
v_gene: TRBV2
CDR3nt: TGTGCCAGCAGTGAAGGTCGGAGTTATTCAAACTATGGCTACACCTTC
CDR3aa: CASSEGRSYSNYGYTF

d_gene: NA
abundance: NA
j_gene: TRBJ2-2
v_gene: TRBV7-9
CDR3nt: TGTGCCAGCGGTCATTTGGACGGGGAGCTGTTTTTT
CDR3aa: CASGHLDGELFF

d_gene: NA
abundance: NA
j_gene: TRBJ2-1
v_gene: TRBV6-2/TRBV6-3
CDR3nt: TGTGCCAGCAAAGGCAGGGGGGAAGAGCAGTTCTTC
CDR3aa: CASKGRGEEQFF

d_gene: TRBD2
abundance: NA
j_gene: TRBJ2-7
v_gene: TRBV5-6
CDR3nt: TGTGCCAGCAGCTTCTTAACTAGCGGGAAGAAGTTGCCCTACGAGCAGTACTTC
CDR3aa: CASSFLTSGKKLPYEQYF

d_gene: NA
abundance: NA
j_gene: TRBJ2-7
v_gene: TRBV7-2
CDR3nt: TGTGCCAGCAGCTTCCCAGACAGAACGTACGAGCAGTACTTC
CDR3aa: CASSFPDRTYEQYF